This T cell receptor beta chain was obtained from a study of monozygotic twins with inflammatory bowel disease. For every sample, eight separate reactions were used to make cDNA. After re-calling the 5' RACE reads, TCRdb lists one entry per CDR3 protein, DNA absent. Its table records more than 300,000 distinct CDR3 sequences. Germline assignment: CDR1 MDHEN and CDR2 SYDVKM. The CDR3 runs to 12 residues. This sequence was found in a human donor with ulcerative colitis or Crohn's disease, or a healthy co-twin of an affected twin (not recorded which). The V and J genes are TRBV28 and TRBJ1-5; the D call of TRBD1 rests on TCRdb alone, since no DNA is present to check it. Sequencing was done on a sample of blood. The CDR3 sequence: CASGTTRQPQHF.